This TCR beta chain was retrieved from a study of a mutant IDH1 vaccine in newly diagnosed glioma. Overall study findings and caveats: Pseudoprogression seemed unrelated to changes in top peripheral T cell clonotypes.

Time point of the sample: baseline, week 1 (first vaccination visit). Documented treatment: pre-vaccination baseline after standard-of-care therapy. This clone was detected only once. Its antigen is undetermined. Produced via immunoSEQ multiplex PCR; TCRdb's table is partial and in-frame only. Of tens of thousands of clones in the sample, about three quarters were seen once. The germline gives CDR1 MRHNA, CDR2 SNTAGT. V trimming: 5 bases; J trimming: 2 bases; junction bases outside the gene matches: 8. The CDR3 is 16 amino acids. V is TRBV6-4 and J is TRBJ1-5, with TRBD1 matching 8 bases. The receptor's source is a woman aged 40 to 50 with glioma. This specimen consisted of PBMCs, obtained from a glioma patient treated with radiotherapy, temozolomide or both. CDR3 protein: CASSSRGHGGNQPQHF. DNA for the CDR3: TGTGCCAGCAGTAGCAGGGGGCATGGGGGCAATCAGCCCCAGCATTTT.